This T cell receptor (beta chain) was identified during a study of cytomegalovirus exposure and HLA in healthy donors. The PCR was carried out with 60 Vbeta primers and 13 Jbeta primers. TCRdb keeps only in-frame clones here, not all; method: immunoSEQ multiplex PCR. The top ten hold more than 3% of the sample, which has some 140,000 clones, roughly three quarters seen once. Germline V gene lookup returns CDR1 LNHDA and CDR2 SQIVND (reference sequence). J lost 10 bases, V lost 3 bases, and 8 bases had no gene match. This CDR3 is 15 amino acids long. J is TRBJ2-1 and V is TRBV19, with TRBD2 identical over 11 bases. Sequenced input: PBMCs. This TCR came from a female donor in good health and CMV-seronegative. The CDR3 reads CASSMGSGGAREQFF. The CDR3 coding sequence is TGTGCCAGTAGTATGGGTAGCGGGGGGGCGAGGGAGCAGTTCTTC.